This T cell receptor (beta chain) was documented in a study of blood T cells in healthy people across ages. Using a J-beta primer mix together with a sample-barcoded 5' primer, a second PCR was run for roughly 7 to 11 cycles. Each CDR3 protein gets one entry after TCRdb re-called the 5' RACE reads with MiXCR. Counted here are 800,000 to 1,300,000 distinct CDR3 sequences, under 30% occurring once; the ten biggest clones make up around 0.75%. Germline V gene lookup returns CDR1 ENHRY and CDR2 SYGVKD. This CDR3 is built from 14 residues. Trimming took 5 bases from V and 1 from J, leaving 11 bases between them. This clonotype was observed a few times. Another study also made use of these data, one on T cells of mothers and their children. As that report states: Reads recorded for TCR beta CDR3 numbered over 9.5 million per mother and approximately 3.2 million per child. Slightly higher, non-significant overlap characterized related mother-child pairs relative to unrelated pairs.

The receptor was isolated from a girl under 10 years old in good health. This chain uses TRBV10-3 with TRBJ1-1; no firm D call. The sequenced sample consisted of blood. CDR3 sequence (DNA): TGTGCCATCAGTCCCTCGGGAGAGAACACTGAAGCTTTCTTT. Translating gives CAISPSGENTEAFF.